This T cell receptor beta chain appears in the sequencing data of a study of beta chain features in type 1 diabetes (dated by TCRdb to about 2018). Regarding the research as a whole: Mean age, gender distribution, total cell number and subset yield were not different between patients and healthy donors. A total of approximately 110,000,000 sorted cells were examined across all samples, and a strong correlation was observed between cell number per subset and RNA yield. In the study, TCRB repertoires of sorted circulating CD4+ T cell subsets from recently diagnosed type 1 diabetes patients were compared with those of matched healthy donors. Whereas all 30 or so donors provided naive and central memory subsets, regulatory and stem cell-like memory subsets were isolated from just 8 patients and roughly 8 healthy donors. Points the paper makes about the study in general: Because small numbers of individuals were included in the HLA sub-analyses, any influence of HLA type on TCRB rearrangement was left unresolved. Fewer insertions and more nucleotide deletions at VDJ recombination sites were observed in patients with type 1 diabetes, implying thymic rearrangement abnormalities. Naive, central memory and regulatory TCRB repertoires appeared to be more similar among patients than among healthy donors. Sequencing cDNA rather than genomic DNA could over-represent highly expressing activated cells, although activation and CD3 levels did not differ between groups. Shorter templates might have been favored by PCR, but patient and control samples were amplified and corrected together, so both groups would have been affected equally by any skew. In all four CD4+ subsets, TCRB CDR3 length was moderately but significantly shorter in type 1 diabetes patients.

The CDR3 runs 14 amino acids, cysteine and phenylalanine included. Here the CDR3 DNA is all that survives: 42 bases in frame from base 1. The V and J ends are trimmed by 3 bases and 2 bases, leaving 10 bases between them. As encoded in the germline V gene, CDR1 is KGHSH while CDR2 is LQKENI. All of the isolated RNA was reverse transcribed with the High Capacity cDNA Reverse Transcription Kit, so expressed TCRB transcripts were sequenced. Deep immunoSEQ sequencing was performed on naive, central memory and regulatory T cell samples, with an average of around 3.4 million total reads per sample. Sorted cells were lysed in RLT buffer, and RNA was extracted using DNase-treated RNeasy Micro or Mini kits according to cell number. To prevent cross-contamination, each cell subset was processed individually, whereas patient and healthy donor samples were processed jointly. The immunoSEQ multiplex PCR was used to amplify TCRB sequences from cDNA, generating 87-bp fragments that spanned the CDR3 region. The amplicons were sequenced using the Illumina HiSeq platform. As for the original processing: PCR bias was corrected computationally using synthetic template baselines, and reads within Hamming distance 2 were collapsed, with unmergeable singletons discarded. Reads were aligned to IMGT to assign V, D and J genes, CDR3 length, and insertions or deletions at six rearrangement sites. Within each subset, clonotype counts were normalized to sorted cell number, and only after that were true diversity and Gini coefficients computed with the tcR R package. The overlap coefficient, calculated on TCRB nucleotide sequences, was used to measure repertoire sharing. Out-of-frame TCRB sequences from naive cells were analyzed as a proxy for the pre-selection repertoire. TCRdb took this table from immuneACCESS and kept in-frame rearrangements with V and J called. Such tables lack part of the clones; where checked against another copy, unresolved V genes explain under half of the gap, and the rest is unexplained. V and J calls and clone size follow that table, whereas D and trimming were derived from the DNA. This sample gives roughly 240,000 clones in total; around an eighth of them show up just once. The top ten clonotypes cover about 0.027% of the sample.

On this clone itself: Its antigen is currently not known. Base qualities are missing; no much larger clone stands one base away.

Each donor gave one peripheral blood draw, averaging approximately 0.12 L, which was collected into heparinised tubes. Using a panel that included CD45RO, CCR7, CD25, CD127, CD95 and CD27, naive, central memory, regulatory and stem cell-like memory CD4+ T cells were sorted on a BD FACSAria II. All sorted populations exceeded 95% purity. Right away, PBMCs were isolated by Lymphoprep density gradient centrifugation and were stained directly, with no culture step. Samples were stained and sorted in pairs, with one healthy donor and one patient per experiment, so that batch effects were minimized. The specimen was naive CD4+ T cells from blood. The cell subset or site label of this sample denotes: true naive CD4+ T cells. The V and J segments used are TRBV18 and TRBJ1-1; the D gene cannot be resolved reliably. This clonotype was obtained from a woman aged 40-49 years in good health. Here is the DNA: TGTGCCAGCTCACCGGTCAGGAAAAACACTGAAGCTTTCTTT. Its translation reads: CASSPVRKNTEAFF.